This T cell receptor beta chain emerged from a study of control samples from healthy donors and cancer patients. The CDR3 is 15 residues long. V lost 6 bases, J lost 6 bases, and 18 bases lay in between. In germline, CDR1 is MNHEY, CDR2 SVGAGI. TCRdb keeps only in-frame clones here, not all; method: immunoSEQ multiplex PCR. The repertoire consists of some 220,000 clones, with over 90% occurring once and the leading ten covering approximately 1.4%. This clone was detected only once. The chain combines TRBV6-5 with TRBJ1-3; no clear D. The sequencing sample was made of blood. This receptor was obtained from a man aged 45-65 years in good health. The CDR3 reads CASRFSDGVLNTIYF. CDR3 nucleotide sequence: TGTGCCAGCAGATTCTCGGACGGAGTTTTAAACACCATATATTTT.